This T cell receptor beta chain was identified during a study of blood T cell repertoires in COVID-19. About the research overall: From T cells, B-cell-depleted T cells, or PBMCs came the material, which was cDNA or gDNA.

The germline gives CDR1 MDHEN, CDR2 SYDVKM. CDR3 length: 11 amino acids. The V end lost 6 bases, the J end lost 7 bases, and 7 bases lay between the germline ends. Authors' methods: Reference gene primers were amplified, and this amplification served to estimate nucleated cell counts. Sequenced by immunoSEQ multiplex PCR; TCRdb stores in-frame clones only, minus some. From that table come the V and J calls and clone size; the DNA was used to work out D and trimming. Found here are roughly 260,000 clones, about nine tenths of them singletons; the top ten hold approximately 11%. The sequence was obtained from a woman in her twenties or thirties with COVID-19, enrolled during active disease. Specimen: peripheral blood. The rearrangement joins TRBV28 to TRBJ1-5; no reliable D call. CDR3 DNA: TGTGCCAGCAGGTCGGGGCAGCCCCAGCATTTT. It translates to CASRSGQPQHF.